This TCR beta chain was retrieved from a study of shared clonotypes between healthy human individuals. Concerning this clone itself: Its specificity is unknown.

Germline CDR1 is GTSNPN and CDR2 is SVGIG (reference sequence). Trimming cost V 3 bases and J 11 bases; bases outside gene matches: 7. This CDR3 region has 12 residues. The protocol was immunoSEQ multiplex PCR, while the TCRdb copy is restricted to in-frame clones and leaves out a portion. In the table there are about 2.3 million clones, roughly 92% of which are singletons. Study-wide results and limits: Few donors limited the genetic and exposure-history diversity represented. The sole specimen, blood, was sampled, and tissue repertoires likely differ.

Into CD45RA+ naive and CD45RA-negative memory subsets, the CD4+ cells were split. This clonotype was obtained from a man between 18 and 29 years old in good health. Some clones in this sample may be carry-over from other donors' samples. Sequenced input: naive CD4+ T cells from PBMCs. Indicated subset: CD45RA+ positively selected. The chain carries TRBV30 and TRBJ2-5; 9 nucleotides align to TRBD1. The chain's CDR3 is CAWSDRGGEQYF. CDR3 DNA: TGTGCCTGGAGCGACAGGGGGGGGGAGCAGTACTTC.